This T cell receptor beta chain comes out of a study of siplizumab effects on memory and regulatory T cells. The CDR3 loop spans 17 amino acids. V was shortened by 6 bases and J by 3 bases, with 21 bases between the two germline ends. Germline V gives CDR1 MGHDK, CDR2 SYGVNS. Cells that made up the mixed lymphocyte reaction were cocultured at 37°C for 6 to 7 days. CFSE tagged responder PBMCs, Violet Dye tagged stimulator PBMCs, and the cells were mixed 1:1. A word on this clone: The antigen remains undetermined. The same CDR3 arises from other DNA sequences in this sample as well.

Some clones are missing from TCRdb's copy, which holds only in-frame ones; the method was immunoSEQ multiplex PCR. This table holds approximately 9,600 clones, 35% to 55% found once. This receptor was taken from a human donor in good health; the cells came from an allogeneic mixed lymphocyte reaction. J is TRBJ2-1 and V is TRBV25-1, with a weak D call TRBD2 (6 bases). Sequencing was performed on CFSE-low (dividing) CD4+ T cells sorted from an allogeneic mixed lymphocyte reaction. This chain's CDR3 is CASRPSRGEAFYNEQFF. The CDR3 DNA follows: TGTGCCAGCAGACCCAGCCGCGGGGAAGCGTTCTACAATGAGCAGTTCTTC.